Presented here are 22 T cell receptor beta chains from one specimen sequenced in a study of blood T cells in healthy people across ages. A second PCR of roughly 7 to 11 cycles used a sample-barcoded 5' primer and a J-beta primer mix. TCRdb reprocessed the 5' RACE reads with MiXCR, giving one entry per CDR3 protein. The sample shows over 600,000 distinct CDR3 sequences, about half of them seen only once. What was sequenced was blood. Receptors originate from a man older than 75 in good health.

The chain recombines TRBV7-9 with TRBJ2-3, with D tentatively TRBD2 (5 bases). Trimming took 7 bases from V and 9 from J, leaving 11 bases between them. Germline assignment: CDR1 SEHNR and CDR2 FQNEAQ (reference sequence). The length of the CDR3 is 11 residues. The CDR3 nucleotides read TGTGCCAGCACCCCGGAGGACACGCAGTATTTT. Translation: CASTPEDTQYF.

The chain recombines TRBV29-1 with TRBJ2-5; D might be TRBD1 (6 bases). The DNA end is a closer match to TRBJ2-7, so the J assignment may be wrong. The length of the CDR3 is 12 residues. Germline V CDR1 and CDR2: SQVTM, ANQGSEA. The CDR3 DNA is TGCAGCGTTGGGGGTACAGGGTCCGAGCAGTACTTC. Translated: CSVGGTGSEQYF.

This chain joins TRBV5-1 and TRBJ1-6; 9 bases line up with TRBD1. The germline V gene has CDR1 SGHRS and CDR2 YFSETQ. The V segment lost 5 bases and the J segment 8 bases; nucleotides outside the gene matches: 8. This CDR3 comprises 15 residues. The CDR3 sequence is CASRRTGGADSPLHF. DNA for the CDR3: TGCGCCAGCAGACGAACAGGGGGCGCCGATTCACCCCTCCACTTT.

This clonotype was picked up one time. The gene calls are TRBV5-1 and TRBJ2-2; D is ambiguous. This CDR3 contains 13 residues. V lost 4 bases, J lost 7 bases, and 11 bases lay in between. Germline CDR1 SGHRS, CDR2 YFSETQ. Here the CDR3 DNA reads TGCGCCAGCAGCGGGGAAGGGATCGGGGAGCTGTTTTTT. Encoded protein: CASSGEGIGELFF.

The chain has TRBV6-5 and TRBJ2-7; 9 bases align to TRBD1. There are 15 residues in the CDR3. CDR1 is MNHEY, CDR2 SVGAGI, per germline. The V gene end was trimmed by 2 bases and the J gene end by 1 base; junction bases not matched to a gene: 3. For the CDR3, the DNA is TGTGCCAGCAGTTACGGGGGGACAGGGTCCTACGAGCAGTACTTC. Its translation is CASSYGGTGSYEQYF.

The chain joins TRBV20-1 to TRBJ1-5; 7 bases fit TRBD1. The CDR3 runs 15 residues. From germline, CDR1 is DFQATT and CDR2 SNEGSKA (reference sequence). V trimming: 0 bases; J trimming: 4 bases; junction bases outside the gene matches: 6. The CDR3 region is CSARELGGRNQPQHF. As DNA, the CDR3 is TGCAGTGCTAGAGAATTAGGGGGCCGGAATCAGCCCCAGCATTTT.

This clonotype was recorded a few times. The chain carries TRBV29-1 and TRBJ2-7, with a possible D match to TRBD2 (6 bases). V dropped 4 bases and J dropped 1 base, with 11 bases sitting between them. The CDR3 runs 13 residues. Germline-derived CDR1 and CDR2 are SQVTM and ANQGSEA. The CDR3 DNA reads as TGCAGCGTTGCGGATAGCGGTTCCTACGAGCAGTACTTC. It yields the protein CSVADSGSYEQYF.

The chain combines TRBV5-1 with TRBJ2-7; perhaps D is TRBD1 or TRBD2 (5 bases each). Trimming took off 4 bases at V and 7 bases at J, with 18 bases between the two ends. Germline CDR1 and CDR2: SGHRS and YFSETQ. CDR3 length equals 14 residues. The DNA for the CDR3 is TGCGCCAGCAGCCCTCCGGGACGGCAAACTGAGCAGTACTTC. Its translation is CASSPPGRQTEQYF.

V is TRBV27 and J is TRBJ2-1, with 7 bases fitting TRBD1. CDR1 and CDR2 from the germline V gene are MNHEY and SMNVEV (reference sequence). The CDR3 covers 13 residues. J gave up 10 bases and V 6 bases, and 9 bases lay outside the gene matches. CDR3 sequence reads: CASSTPTGQEQFF. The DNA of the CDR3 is TGTGCCAGCAGCACCCCGACAGGGCAAGAGCAGTTCTTC.

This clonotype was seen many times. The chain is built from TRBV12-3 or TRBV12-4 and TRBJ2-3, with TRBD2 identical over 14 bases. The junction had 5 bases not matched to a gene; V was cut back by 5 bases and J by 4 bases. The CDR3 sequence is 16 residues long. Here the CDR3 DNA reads TGTGCCAGCAGTGCCGAGACTAGCGGGAGGGCAGATACGCAGTATTTT. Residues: CASSAETSGRADTQYF.

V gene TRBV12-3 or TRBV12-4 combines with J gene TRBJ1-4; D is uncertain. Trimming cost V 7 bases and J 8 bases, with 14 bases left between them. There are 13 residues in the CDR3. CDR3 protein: CASTGWSIEKLFF. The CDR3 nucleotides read TGTGCCAGCACGGGTTGGAGTATCGAAAAACTGTTTTTT.

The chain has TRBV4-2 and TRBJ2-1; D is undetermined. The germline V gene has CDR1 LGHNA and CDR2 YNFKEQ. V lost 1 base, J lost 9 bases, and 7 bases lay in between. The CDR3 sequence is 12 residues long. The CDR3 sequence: CASSQADAEQFF. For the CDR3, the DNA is TGTGCCAGCAGCCAAGCGGACGCTGAGCAGTTCTTC.

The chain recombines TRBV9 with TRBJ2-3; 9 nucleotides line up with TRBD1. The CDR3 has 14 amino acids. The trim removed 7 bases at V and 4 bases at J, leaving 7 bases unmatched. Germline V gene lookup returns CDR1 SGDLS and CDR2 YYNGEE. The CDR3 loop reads CASAGQGIADTQYF. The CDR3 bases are TGTGCCAGCGCGGGACAGGGTATCGCAGATACGCAGTATTTT.

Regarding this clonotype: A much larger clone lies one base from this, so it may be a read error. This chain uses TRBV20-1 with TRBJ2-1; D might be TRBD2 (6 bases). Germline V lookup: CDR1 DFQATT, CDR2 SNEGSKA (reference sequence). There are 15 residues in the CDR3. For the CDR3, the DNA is TGCAGTGCTAGAGATCGGTCGGGACTCTACAATGAGCGGTTCTTC. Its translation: CSARDRSGLYNERFF.

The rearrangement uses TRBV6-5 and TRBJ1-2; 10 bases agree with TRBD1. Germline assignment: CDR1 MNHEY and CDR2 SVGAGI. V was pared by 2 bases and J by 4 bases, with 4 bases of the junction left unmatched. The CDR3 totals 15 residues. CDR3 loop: CASSYPDRGIYGYTF. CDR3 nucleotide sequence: TGTGCCAGCAGTTACCCGGACAGGGGGATCTATGGCTACACCTTC.

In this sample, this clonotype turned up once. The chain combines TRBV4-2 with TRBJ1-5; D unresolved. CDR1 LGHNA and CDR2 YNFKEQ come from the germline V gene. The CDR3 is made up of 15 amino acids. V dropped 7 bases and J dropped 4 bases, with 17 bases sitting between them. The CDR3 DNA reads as TGTGCCAGCACCACGAACCTGGGAGATAATCAGCCCCAGCATTTT. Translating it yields CASTTNLGDNQPQHF.

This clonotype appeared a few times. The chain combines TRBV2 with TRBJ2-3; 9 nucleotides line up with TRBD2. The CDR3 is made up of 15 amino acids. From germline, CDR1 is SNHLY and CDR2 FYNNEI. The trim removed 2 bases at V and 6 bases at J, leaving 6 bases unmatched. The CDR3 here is CASSELASGMDTQYF. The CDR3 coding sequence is TGTGCCAGCAGTGAACTCGCTAGCGGGATGGATACGCAGTATTTT.

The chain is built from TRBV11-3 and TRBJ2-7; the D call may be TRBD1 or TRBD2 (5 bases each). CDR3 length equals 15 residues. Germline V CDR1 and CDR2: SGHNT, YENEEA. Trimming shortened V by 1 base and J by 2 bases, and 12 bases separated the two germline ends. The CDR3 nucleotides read TGTGCCAGCAGCTTAGCCGGGGCCATCGCCTACGAGCAGTACTTC. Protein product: CASSLAGAIAYEQYF.

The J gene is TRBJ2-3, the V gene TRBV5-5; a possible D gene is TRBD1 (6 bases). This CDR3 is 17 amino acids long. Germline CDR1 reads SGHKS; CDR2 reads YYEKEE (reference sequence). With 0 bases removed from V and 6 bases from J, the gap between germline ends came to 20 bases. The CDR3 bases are TGTGCCAGCAGCTTGGTGTCGTCGGGCAGGGGCGGGGATACGCAGTATTTT. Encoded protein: CASSLVSSGRGGDTQYF. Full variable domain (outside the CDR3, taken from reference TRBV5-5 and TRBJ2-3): DAGVTQSPTHLIKTRGQQVTLRCSPISGHKSVSWYQQVLGQGPQFIFQYYEKEERGRGNFPDRFSARQFPNYSSELNVNALLLGDSALYLCASSLVSSGRGGDTQYFGPGTRLTVL.

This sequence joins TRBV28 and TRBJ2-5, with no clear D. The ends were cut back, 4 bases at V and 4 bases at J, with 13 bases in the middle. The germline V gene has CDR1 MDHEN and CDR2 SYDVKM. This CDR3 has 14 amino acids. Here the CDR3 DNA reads TGTGCCAGCAGTTCTGTCCTGCGAATAGAGACCCAGTACTTC. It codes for CASSSVLRIETQYF.

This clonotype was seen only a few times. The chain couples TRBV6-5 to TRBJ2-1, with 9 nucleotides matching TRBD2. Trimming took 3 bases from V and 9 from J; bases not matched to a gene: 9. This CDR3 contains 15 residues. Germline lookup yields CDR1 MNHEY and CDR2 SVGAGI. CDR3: CASSYEVGLASEQFF. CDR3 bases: TGTGCCAGCAGTTATGAAGTCGGACTAGCGAGTGAGCAGTTCTTC.

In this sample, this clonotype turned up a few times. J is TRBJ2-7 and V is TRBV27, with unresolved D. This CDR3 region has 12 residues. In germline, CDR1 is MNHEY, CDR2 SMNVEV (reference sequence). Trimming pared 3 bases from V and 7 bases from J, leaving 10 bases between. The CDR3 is CASSFLAREQYF. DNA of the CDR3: TGTGCCAGCAGTTTTCTGGCCAGGGAGCAGTACTTC.